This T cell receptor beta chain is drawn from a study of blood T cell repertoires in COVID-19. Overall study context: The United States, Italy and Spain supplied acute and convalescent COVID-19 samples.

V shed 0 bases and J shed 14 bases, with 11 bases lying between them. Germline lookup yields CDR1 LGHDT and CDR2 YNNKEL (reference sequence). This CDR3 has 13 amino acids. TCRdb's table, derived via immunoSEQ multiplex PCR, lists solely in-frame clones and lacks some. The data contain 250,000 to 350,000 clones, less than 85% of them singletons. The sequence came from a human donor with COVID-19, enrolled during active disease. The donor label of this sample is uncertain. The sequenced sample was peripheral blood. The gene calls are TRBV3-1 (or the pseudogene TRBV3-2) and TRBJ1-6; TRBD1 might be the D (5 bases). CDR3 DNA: TGTGCCAGCAGCCAAGAAAGGGGTAAGGCCCTCCACTTT. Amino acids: CASSQERGKALHF.